Below are 12 T cell receptor beta chains sequenced from a single sample in a study of technical replicates of blood from several donors. The repertoire was sequenced with immunoSEQ multiplex PCR; TCRdb's copy has only in-frame clones and lacks some. The data contain some 87,000 clones, about 93% of them singletons. Sequencing input: T cells isolated from PBMCs. The receptors stem from a human donor in good health.

This clone was counted a single time. This chain links TRBV6-6 with TRBJ2-7, with a tentative D call TRBD1 (6 bases). The ends were cut back, 8 bases at V and 4 bases at J, with 15 bases in the middle. The CDR3 runs 13 residues. Germline-derived CDR1 and CDR2 are MNHNY and SVGAGI (reference sequence). This chain's CDR3 is CASGQRGGYEQYF. The CDR3 nucleotides are TGTGCCAGCGGCCAGAGAGGGGGTTACGAGCAGTACTTC.

The gene calls are TRBV7-3 and TRBJ2-1, with TRBD2 matching 7 bases. The trim removed 5 bases at V and 9 bases at J, leaving 10 bases unmatched. The CDR3 spans 14 residues. In germline, CDR1 is SGHTA, CDR2 FQGTGA. Written as DNA, the CDR3 is TGTGCCAGCAGCCCGAGCGGGGCGGCCGGTGAGCAGTTCTTC. Amino acids: CASSPSGAAGEQFF.

The V call is TRBV9, the J call TRBJ2-2; possible D gene TRBD1, 6 bases. This CDR3 has 14 amino acids. V was shortened by 4 bases and J by 4 bases, with 11 bases between the two germline ends. CDR1 is SGDLS and CDR2 is YYNGEE in the germline V gene. This CDR3 reads CASSRDTGTGELFF. CDR3 DNA sequence: TGTGCCAGCAGCCGGGACACTGGCACCGGGGAGCTGTTTTTT.

V usage is TRBV5-1 and J usage is TRBJ1-1; 10 nucleotides match TRBD1. After removal of 5 bases from V and 6 bases from J, the junction contained 7 bases not matched to a gene. The CDR3 spans 14 residues. Germline CDR1 and CDR2: SGHRS and YFSETQ. In DNA, the CDR3 is TGCGCCAGCAGGGGGACAGGGGAGAGCGCTGAAGCTTTCTTT. Its translation: CASRGTGESAEAFF.

V is TRBV27 and J is TRBJ1-1; D not certain. From germline, CDR1 is MNHEY and CDR2 SMNVEV (reference sequence). V lost 3 bases and J lost 0, with 5 bases in between. This CDR3 spans 13 amino acids. CDR3 loop: CASSFSLNTEAFF. In DNA, the CDR3 is TGTGCCAGCAGTTTTTCATTGAACACTGAAGCTTTCTTT.

The gene calls are TRBV5-1 and TRBJ2-3; 10 bases fit TRBD2. V shed 1 base, J shed 0 bases, and the junction held 8 bases outside the gene matches. This CDR3 spans 18 amino acids. Germline loops: CDR1 SGHRS, CDR2 YFSETQ. The CDR3 region has the DNA TGCGCCAGCAGCTTGCTAGCGGGGGAGATAGCTAGCACAGATACGCAGTATTTT. Protein: CASSLLAGEIASTDTQYF. The full variable domain, with the rest looked up from reference TRBV5-1 and TRBJ2-3, is KAGVTQTPRYLIKTRGQQVTLSCSPISGHRSVSWYQQTPGQGLQFLFEYFSETQRNKGNFPGRFSGRQFSNSRSEMNVSTLELGDSALYLCASSLLAGEIASTDTQYFGPGTRLTVL.

The CDR3 DNA follows: TGTGCCAGTTTTTCAGGGGGCAGTTACACCGGGGAGCTGTTTTTT. Residues: CASFSGGSYTGELFF. This chain uses TRBV2 with TRBJ2-2; TRBD1 aligns across 8 bases. The CDR3 is 15 residues long. Germline CDR1 and CDR2: SNHLY and FYNNEI. The junction had 9 bases not matched to a gene; V was cut back by 9 bases and J by 3 bases.

This chain joins TRBV6-5 and TRBJ2-1; D remains unclear. V lost 3 bases, J lost 4 bases, and 7 bases lay in between. Germline assignment: CDR1 MNHEY and CDR2 SVGAGI. CDR3 length: 13 residues. In DNA, the CDR3 is TGTGCCAGCAGTTATCGCGCTTACAATGAGCAGTTCTTC. Amino acids: CASSYRAYNEQFF.

V usage is TRBV20-1 and J usage is TRBJ2-7; D gene ambiguous. V lost 5 bases, J lost 5 bases, and 10 bases lay in between. This CDR3 has 11 residues. In germline, CDR1 is DFQATT, CDR2 SNEGSKA (reference sequence). The CDR3 sequence is CSASRINEQYF. For the CDR3, the DNA is TGCAGTGCTTCTAGGATTAACGAGCAGTACTTC.

V gene TRBV11-2 combines with J gene TRBJ2-1; 9 positions agree with TRBD2. V was pared by 0 bases and J by 6 bases, with 6 bases of the junction left unmatched. Germline V lookup: CDR1 SGHAT, CDR2 FQNNGV. CDR3 length: 16 amino acids. The CDR3, as DNA: TGTGCCAGCAGCTTAGATCGAAGCGGGAGGTCCAATGAGCAGTTCTTC. Protein: CASSLDRSGRSNEQFF.

The chain carries TRBV6-5 and TRBJ2-2; TRBD2 is a possible D gene (6 bases). Germline CDR1 reads MNHEY; CDR2 reads SVGAGI. The length of the CDR3 is 14 residues. V was cut by 10 bases and J by 3 bases, with 15 bases left in between. CDR3 in DNA: TGTGCCACCACTTGGACTACCCACACCGGGGAGCTGTTTTTT. Protein product: CATTWTTHTGELFF.

The gene calls are TRBV27 and TRBJ2-2; 11 nucleotides match TRBD2. The germline V gene encodes CDR1 MNHEY and CDR2 SMNVEV (reference sequence). The V and J ends lost 8 bases and 5 bases, in that order; junction bases with no gene match: 7. The CDR3 totals 15 residues. The CDR3 spells CASRLTSGITGELFF. Here the CDR3 DNA reads TGTGCCAGCCGCTTGACTAGCGGGATAACCGGGGAGCTGTTTTTT.